The 29 T cell receptor beta chains below were found in one sample sequenced in a study of blood T cells in healthy people across ages. With a J-beta primer mix and a sample-barcoded 5' primer, a second PCR ran about 7 to 12 cycles. TCRdb processed the 5' RACE reads anew with MiXCR; each CDR3 protein has one entry. The sample has 1.5 million to 1.8 million distinct CDR3 sequences, approximately 43% seen once. What was sequenced was blood. The receptor set was obtained from a woman aged 18-29 years in good health.

The chain links TRBV7-3 to TRBJ2-3, with TRBD2 matching 10 bases. Trimming removed 2 bases from V and 4 bases from J; junction bases left unmatched: 6. The CDR3 contains 16 residues. CDR1 SGHTA and CDR2 FQGTGA come from the germline V gene. The chain's CDR3 is CASSLPLAGDPDTQYF. The CDR3 DNA reads as TGTGCCAGCAGCTTACCCCTAGCGGGAGACCCAGATACGCAGTATTTT.

This clonotype has a handful of counts. The V gene is TRBV12-3 or TRBV12-4, the J gene TRBJ1-5, with a weak D call TRBD1 (6 bases). The V end was cut by 5 bases, the J end by 7 bases, with 15 bases between. The CDR3 contains 14 residues. For the CDR3, the DNA is TGTGCCAGCAGTATCAACAGGGCACGGCAGCCCCAGCATTTT. This gives the protein CASSINRARQPQHF.

V and J are TRBV20-1 and TRBJ2-5; 13 bases are shared with TRBD2. Unmatched junction bases numbered 5, after V lost 5 bases and J lost 5 bases. CDR1 and CDR2 from the germline V gene are DFQATT and SNEGSKA (reference sequence). CDR3 size: 14 residues. In DNA form, the CDR3 reads TGCAGTGCTCCTACTAGCGGGGGGGCGGAGACCCAGTACTTC. It is translated as CSAPTSGGAETQYF.

This chain connects TRBV4-3 to TRBJ2-7, with D possibly TRBD1 on 6 matching bases. Per germline, CDR1 LGHNA and CDR2 YSLEER. The CDR3 spans 15 residues. V shed 0 bases and J shed 5 bases, with 14 bases lying between them. The CDR3 region has the DNA TGCGCCAGCAGCCAAGAGTACTTAAGGGGGAACGAGCAGTACTTC. It is translated as CASSQEYLRGNEQYF.

V and J are TRBV28 and TRBJ1-5; D is perhaps TRBD1 (6 bases). Looked up from germline, CDR1 is MDHEN and CDR2 is SYDVKM. The CDR3 is 14 residues long. Trimming removed 6 bases from V and 5 bases from J, with 14 bases in between. The DNA for the CDR3 is TGTGCCAGCAGGCAAACAGGGAGTTATCAGCCCCAGCATTTT. It codes for CASRQTGSYQPQHF.

The chain links TRBV6-1 to TRBJ2-3; TRBD2 aligns across 9 bases. J was trimmed by 3 bases and V by 7 bases; bases with no gene match: 2. The germline V gene encodes CDR1 MNHNS and CDR2 SASEGT. The CDR3 runs to 13 residues. The CDR3 DNA is TGTGCCAGCATTAGCGGGAGAACAGATACGCAGTATTTT. Amino acids: CASISGRTDTQYF.

The rearrangement links TRBV12-3 or TRBV12-4 to TRBJ1-1; the D is unclear. Trimming removed 7 bases at V and 2 bases at J, with 8 bases between. The CDR3 covers 12 residues. The CDR3 is CASTAYNTEAFF. The CDR3 DNA reads TGTGCCAGCACCGCATACAACACTGAAGCTTTCTTT.

V and J are TRBV20-1 and TRBJ1-5; tentatively, D is TRBD1 (6 bases). V lost 0 bases and J 7 bases, leaving 13 bases between the germline ends. Germline CDR1 and CDR2: DFQATT and SNEGSKA (reference sequence). The CDR3 spans 14 residues. The CDR3 nucleotides read TGCAGTGCTAGAGATTTCAGGGGACGACAGCCCCAGCATTTT. Its translation: CSARDFRGRQPQHF.

In its sample, this clonotype was seen a few times. This chain joins TRBV7-2 and TRBJ2-7; D is unclear. Germline CDR1 SGHTA, CDR2 FQGNSA. Trimming cost V 6 bases and J 6 bases, with 12 bases left between them. This CDR3 has 12 residues. CDR3 amino acids: CASRMEVAEQYF. Here the CDR3 DNA reads TGTGCCAGCAGGATGGAAGTCGCCGAGCAGTACTTC.

This chain uses TRBV20-1 with TRBJ2-1, with unresolved D. Trimming pared 3 bases from V and 0 bases from J, leaving 15 bases between. The CDR3 extends over 16 amino acids. The germline CDR1 and CDR2 sequences are DFQATT and SNEGSKA (reference sequence). The CDR3 region has the DNA TGCAGTGCTAGCTATGACCGGCGCGGCTCCTACAATGAGCAGTTCTTC. It yields the protein CSASYDRRGSYNEQFF.

V gene TRBV6-1 combines with J gene TRBJ2-7; 7 bases line up with TRBD1. CDR1 and CDR2 from the germline V gene are MNHNS and SASEGT. This CDR3 spans 15 amino acids. V lost 1 base to trimming and J lost 1 base; unmatched junction nucleotides: 4. The CDR3 DNA is TGTGCCAGCAGTGAAGTACAGGGGCTATCCTACGAGCAGTACTTC. Translation gives CASSEVQGLSYEQYF.

The J gene is TRBJ2-3, the V gene TRBV7-9, with D unresolved. The V gene lost 4 bases and the J gene lost 0 bases, with 11 bases spanning the gap. Germline lookup yields CDR1 SEHNR and CDR2 FQNEAQ (reference sequence). CDR3 length equals 15 residues. The CDR3 coding sequence is TGTGCCAGCAGCTATGGATGGGCTAGCACAGATACGCAGTATTTT. Its translation is CASSYGWASTDTQYF.

The sample holds a few counts of this clonotype. The DNA of the CDR3 is TGCGCCAGCAGCTTGGGCGTCGACAGGCTGTTCTACGAGCAGTACTTC. This translates into CASSLGVDRLFYEQYF. V gene TRBV5-1 combines with J gene TRBJ2-5; maybe TRBD1 (6 bases). The closer fit of TRBJ2-7 to the DNA end suggests the J call may be wrong. The CDR3 contains 16 residues. In germline, CDR1 is SGHRS, CDR2 YFSETQ.

The gene calls are TRBV4-3 and TRBJ2-1, with D tentatively TRBD1 (6 bases). Trimming shortened V by 1 base and J by 2 bases, and 21 bases separated the two germline ends. Germline V CDR1 and CDR2: LGHNA, YSLEER. The CDR3 extends over 19 amino acids. CDR3 residues: CASSQAAMGATGPYNEQFF. The CDR3 region has the DNA TGCGCCAGCAGCCAAGCGGCCATGGGGGCAACCGGCCCCTACAATGAGCAGTTCTTC.

There are many counts of this clonotype. The chain joins TRBV10-2 to TRBJ2-3; TRBD1 is a possible D gene (6 bases). The CDR3 is made up of 14 amino acids. The V gene lost 7 bases and the J gene lost 0 bases, with 11 bases spanning the gap. The germline gives CDR1 WSHSY, CDR2 SAAADI. The CDR3 DNA follows: TGCGCCAGCACCCCGGACAGCAGCACAGATACGCAGTATTTT. Encoded protein: CASTPDSSTDTQYF.

The chain combines TRBV5-1 with TRBJ2-1; 10 bases line up with TRBD2. Per germline, CDR1 SGHRS and CDR2 YFSETQ. With V trimmed by 4 bases and J by 4 bases, 11 bases remained unmatched. The CDR3 sequence is 17 residues long. CDR3 bases: TGCGCCAGCAGCGTTGGGACTAGCGCTTTGGCTTACAATGAGCAGTTCTTC. It yields the protein CASSVGTSALAYNEQFF.

The rearrangement uses TRBV5-1 and TRBJ2-1; D not resolved. Germline assignment: CDR1 SGHRS and CDR2 YFSETQ. CDR3 length: 13 amino acids. V gave up 0 bases and J gave up 5 bases, with 6 bases separating them. The CDR3 is CASSLAVDNEQFF. In nucleotides, the CDR3 is TGCGCCAGCAGCTTGGCCGTGGACAATGAGCAGTTCTTC.

CDR3 protein: CASSPPPRGEAEAFF. As DNA, the CDR3 is TGTGCCAGCAGTCCGCCTCCTCGAGGGGAGGCTGAAGCTTTCTTT. J is TRBJ1-1 and V is TRBV6-5, with D possibly matching TRBD1 (5 bases). CDR3 size: 15 residues. Deletions cut 5 bases from V and 6 bases from J, with 19 bases between. In germline, CDR1 is MNHEY, CDR2 SVGAGI.

The table lists this clonotype with a few counts. At one end the junction does not follow the germline gene, possibly because of a read error. The chain combines TRBV6-2 or TRBV6-3 with TRBJ2-4; 7 nucleotides align to TRBD1. In germline, CDR1 is MNHEY, CDR2 SVGEGT. CDR3 length: 13 amino acids. In nucleotides, the CDR3 is TGTGCCACTTCCGGGACAGCGAATAGCATTCAGTACTTT. Residues: CATSGTANSIQYF.

This sequence joins TRBV28 and TRBJ1-1, with D possibly matching TRBD1 (6 bases). Germline CDR1 reads MDHEN; CDR2 reads SYDVKM. The V and J ends lost 7 bases and 5 bases respectively, with 20 bases between them. The length of the CDR3 is 15 residues. The DNA of the CDR3 is TGTGCCAGCACTAAACAGGGTGCGGAACATACTGAAGCTTTCTTT. Its translation: CASTKQGAEHTEAFF.

The genes are TRBV10-3 and TRBJ2-1, with 8 bases that match TRBD1. This CDR3 is built from 14 residues. Germline V lookup: CDR1 ENHRY, CDR2 SYGVKD. V gave up 4 bases and J gave up 4 bases; unmatched junction bases: 3. The CDR3 nucleotides are TGTGCCATCAGTGGGACAGGGAGTTACAATGAGCAGTTCTTC. Residues: CAISGTGSYNEQFF.

This clonotype was seen a handful of times. The chain has TRBV7-9 and TRBJ1-6; D call uncertain. Trimming pared 6 bases from V and 6 bases from J, leaving 18 bases between. Germline-derived CDR1 and CDR2 are SEHNR and FQNEAQ (reference sequence). The CDR3 is 16 amino acids. The CDR3 here is CASRSKAGNRNSPLHF. CDR3 DNA: TGTGCCAGCAGGTCCAAGGCCGGGAACCGTAATTCACCCCTCCACTTT.

V and J are TRBV25-1 and TRBJ2-7; D possibly corresponds to TRBD2 (5 bases). The CDR3 loop spans 13 amino acids. V lost 4 bases to trimming and J lost 7 bases, with 14 bases between them. In germline, CDR1 is MGHDK, CDR2 SYGVNS. The CDR3 loop reads CASSAAGYNEQYF. CDR3 in DNA: TGTGCCAGCAGTGCGGCGGGTTACAATGAGCAGTACTTC.

A word on this clonotype: Relative to the germline gene, one junction end is altered; a read error may explain this. This chain connects TRBV4-1 to TRBJ1-5; TRBD1 agrees at 7 bases. The CDR3 is made up of 14 amino acids. The germline CDR1 and CDR2 sequences are MGHRA and YSYEKL. The CDR3: CASSHTGAGQPRHF. The CDR3 region has the DNA TGCGCCAGCAGCCATACAGGGGCGGGTCAGCCCCGGCATTTT.

V is TRBV6-5 and J is TRBJ2-7; D could derive from TRBD1 or TRBD2 (6 bases each). The CDR3 has 15 amino acids. Germline V gene lookup returns CDR1 MNHEY and CDR2 SVGAGI. Trimming stripped 6 bases from V and 2 bases from J, with 17 bases between. This chain's CDR3 is CASRNTGRLTYEQYF. The CDR3 DNA follows: TGTGCCAGCAGGAATACAGGGAGGTTAACCTACGAGCAGTACTTC.

This chain uses TRBV7-8 with TRBJ2-7, with D maybe TRBD1 (5 bases). Near its end, the DNA agrees better with TRBJ2-4, so the J call may be wrong. Germline loops: CDR1 SGHVS, CDR2 FQNEAQ. The CDR3 contains 13 residues. The DNA of the CDR3 is TGTGCCAGCAGCTCCTCGACAGAAAACATTCAGTACTTC. This encodes CASSSSTENIQYF.

This clonotype has more than one count but fewer than ten. J is TRBJ1-2 and V is TRBV24-1, with TRBD1 matching over 12 bases. The CDR3 has 18 amino acids. CDR1 and CDR2 from the germline V gene are KGHDR and SFDVKD. Trimming at V came to 3 bases and at J to 3 bases, leaving 10 bases not matched to a gene. This chain's CDR3 is CATSDLRDRGHVDYGYTF. The CDR3 DNA reads TGTGCCACCAGTGATCTCCGGGACAGGGGGCATGTAGACTATGGCTACACCTTC.

The chain is built from TRBV27 and TRBJ2-1; D is perhaps TRBD2 (6 bases). CDR3 length equals 16 residues. The V and J ends lost 5 bases and 7 bases respectively, with 21 bases between them. CDR1 and CDR2 from the germline V gene are MNHEY and SMNVEV (reference sequence). The CDR3 DNA reads as TGTGCCAGCAGTCCCCCACGGGGGAAGAACCTAAATGAGCAGTTCTTC. Encoded protein: CASSPPRGKNLNEQFF.

The chain combines TRBV3-1 with TRBJ2-7; 7 nucleotides agree with TRBD1. Trimming removed 4 bases from V and 3 bases from J; junction bases left unmatched: 12. The CDR3 is 16 amino acids. Germline V gene lookup returns CDR1 LGHDT and CDR2 YNNKEL (reference sequence). CDR3 sequence: CASSRRTGTDYYEQYF. In DNA, the CDR3 is TGTGCCAGCAGCCGAAGAACCGGGACAGACTACTACGAGCAGTACTTC.